This is a list of T cell receptor beta chains from one sample in a study of chemoradiotherapy in HPV16-positive cancers. The table came from immunoSEQ multiplex PCR; TCRdb's copy has only in-frame clones and leaves some out. The data show around 5,800 clones, with 70% to 90% seen just once and 2% to 2.5% held by the top ten. The sequencing here drew on tumor tissue, taken from a patient who underwent chemoradiotherapy. The receptor source for this set is a human donor with HPV-associated anogenital cancer. The CDR3 runs from the conserved cysteine through the conserved F or W.

V gene: TRBV6-5
J gene: TRBJ2-3
CDR3 protein: CASSYSRGREDTQYF

V gene: TRBV7-9
J gene: TRBJ2-5
CDR3 protein: CASSLAIIVSRKANETQYF

V gene: TRBV19
J gene: TRBJ2-1
CDR3 protein: CASSEVTNEQFF

V gene: TRBV27
J gene: TRBJ2-7
CDR3 protein: CASSSQDFYEQYF

V gene: TRBV5-1
J gene: TRBJ2-3
CDR3 protein: CASNPGSTDTQYF

V gene: TRBV6-5
J gene: TRBJ2-5
CDR3 protein: CASSYTRDPETQYF

V gene: TRBV7-2
J gene: TRBJ2-1
CDR3 protein: CASSKTRNEQFF

V gene: TRBV11-2
J gene: TRBJ1-1
CDR3 protein: CASSLTGASAEAFF

V gene: TRBV28
J gene: TRBJ1-2
CDR3 protein: CASSGGRFPNYGYTF

V gene: TRBV18
J gene: TRBJ1-4
CDR3 protein: CASSPGTGREKLFF

V gene: TRBV29-1
J gene: TRBJ2-4
CDR3 protein: CSVEDEYRGENIQYF